This T cell receptor beta chain was observed in a study of sequential checkpoint blockade in melanoma. Turning to this clone: Other nucleotide sequences from this sample produce the same CDR3.

Measured with immunoSEQ multiplex PCR; TCRdb has only the in-frame clones, and not every one. The sample contains some 9,400 clones, around three fifths of which appear only once. The CDR3 is 13 residues long. Germline assignment: CDR1 SGDLS and CDR2 YYNGEE. Trimming shortened V by 0 bases and J by 3 bases, and 6 bases separated the two germline ends. Treatment indicated: randomized to nivolumab then ipilimumab (arm A) or the reverse (arm B). The chain recombines TRBV9 with TRBJ1-2; D gene unclear. This sequence was found in a human donor with melanoma. This specimen consisted of CD8+ T cells sorted from blood (inferred from file names), obtained from a patient given nivolumab and ipilimumab in sequence. The CDR3 spells CASSVGGDYGYTF. The DNA of the CDR3 is TGTGCCAGCAGCGTAGGGGGAGACTATGGCTACACCTTC.